Listed below are T cell receptor beta chains from one sample, sequenced in a study of T cell repertoires in ileal Crohn's disease. Sequencing used immunoSEQ multiplex PCR; TCRdb keeps in-frame clones, though not all of them. The sample consists of around 15,000 clones, 65% to 80% of them appearing once. Material: ileal tissue. These receptors were obtained from an adult with Crohn's disease. Each CDR3 is given with its conserved first and last residue. The D gene is left open where the match is weak. Clone size is given for some rows only: seen once, a few or many times, or a class if the clone is expanded.

CDR3: CASSREAAGQGEQFF
DNA: TGCGCCAGCAGCCGTGAGGCAGCGGGTCAAGGTGAGCAGTTCTTC
J: TRBJ2-1
D: -
size: -
V: TRBV5-1

CDR3: CASSGRGRGSGGNTIYF
DNA: TGTGCCAGCAGTGGACGGGGGAGGGGGTCAGGGGGAAACACCATATATTTT
J: TRBJ1-3
D: -
size: -
V: TRBV6-1

CDR3: CASSSTEDNEKLFF
DNA: TGTGCCAGCAGCTCGACGGAGGATAATGAAAAACTGTTTTTT
J: TRBJ1-4
D: -
size: -
V: TRBV5-4

CDR3: CASSDQRQETQYF
DNA: TGCGCCAGCAGCGACCAGAGACAAGAGACCCAGTACTTC
J: TRBJ2-5
D: -
size: -
V: TRBV5-1

CDR3: CASSLAVGQEAFF
DNA: TGTGCCAGCAGCTTGGCCGTAGGACAAGAAGCTTTCTTT
J: TRBJ1-1
D: -
size: -
V: TRBV5-5

CDR3: CASSPATGAGYEQYF
DNA: TGTGCCAGCAGCCCCGCGACAGGGGCAGGCTACGAGCAGTACTTC
J: TRBJ2-7
D: TRBD1
size: -
V: TRBV7-2

CDR3: CAISASGGIYEQYF
DNA: TGTGCCATCAGTGCTAGCGGGGGGATCTACGAGCAGTACTTC
J: TRBJ2-7
D: TRBD2
size: -
V: TRBV10-3

CDR3: CAWAIQGQNIQYF
DNA: TGTGCCTGGGCCATACAGGGCCAAAACATTCAGTACTTC
J: TRBJ2-4
D: -
size: -
V: TRBV30

CDR3: CASSSRTLGGTDTQYF
DNA: TGTGCCAGCTCGTCGCGGACTCTGGGCGGCACAGATACGCAGTATTTT
J: TRBJ2-3
D: -
size: -
V: TRBV18

CDR3: CASSPSVQGVGIFNYGYTF
DNA: TGTGCCAGCTCACCATCCGTCCAAGGCGTCGGTATTTTTAACTATGGCTACACCTTC
J: TRBJ1-2
D: -
size: -
V: TRBV18

CDR3: CSARRGYEQFF
DNA: TGCAGTGCTAGAAGGGGATATGAGCAGTTCTTC
J: TRBJ2-1
D: -
size: -
V: TRBV20-1

CDR3: CASSLVQGGGEAFF
DNA: TGTGCCAGCAGCTTAGTACAGGGGGGAGGTGAAGCTTTCTTT
J: TRBJ1-1
D: TRBD1
size: once
V: TRBV7-9

CDR3: CATTVYEGLRTDTQYF
DNA: TGTGCCACCACGGTTTATGAGGGGCTGCGGACAGATACGCAGTATTTT
J: TRBJ2-3
D: -
size: -
V: TRBV2

CDR3: CAISVTPDNNEQFF
DNA: TGTGCCATCAGTGTTACCCCAGATAACAATGAGCAGTTCTTC
J: TRBJ2-1
D: -
size: -
V: TRBV10-3

CDR3: CASSQVAVHYEQYF
DNA: TGTGCCAGCAGCCAAGTTGCAGTCCACTACGAGCAGTACTTC
J: TRBJ2-7
D: -
size: medium-sized
V: TRBV14

CDR3: CATSRDLNYGYTF
DNA: TGTGCCACCAGCAGAGATCTTAACTATGGCTACACCTTC
J: TRBJ1-2
D: -
size: -
V: TRBV15

CDR3: CASHDTGYSNTEAFF
DNA: TGTGCCAGCCACGATACTGGGTACTCCAACACTGAAGCTTTCTTT
J: TRBJ1-1
D: -
size: few
V: TRBV6-6

CDR3: CASSWAGTGTNYGYTF
DNA: TGTGCCAGCAGTTGGGCCGGGACAGGAACTAACTATGGCTACACCTTC
J: TRBJ1-2
D: TRBD1
size: -
V: TRBV27

CDR3: CASREGRASNTEAFF
DNA: TGTGCCAGCAGAGAGGGTCGTGCCAGCAACACTGAAGCTTTCTTT
J: TRBJ1-1
D: -
size: -
V: TRBV2

CDR3: CASSLRTGGTTREKLFF
DNA: TGTGCCAGCAGCTTAAGGACAGGGGGAACCACCAGAGAAAAACTGTTTTTT
J: TRBJ1-4
D: TRBD1
size: -
V: TRBV5-5

CDR3: CASSSLAGQPQHF
DNA: TGTGCCAGCAGCTCCCTGGCAGGTCAGCCCCAGCATTTT
J: TRBJ1-5
D: -
size: -
V: TRBV7-2